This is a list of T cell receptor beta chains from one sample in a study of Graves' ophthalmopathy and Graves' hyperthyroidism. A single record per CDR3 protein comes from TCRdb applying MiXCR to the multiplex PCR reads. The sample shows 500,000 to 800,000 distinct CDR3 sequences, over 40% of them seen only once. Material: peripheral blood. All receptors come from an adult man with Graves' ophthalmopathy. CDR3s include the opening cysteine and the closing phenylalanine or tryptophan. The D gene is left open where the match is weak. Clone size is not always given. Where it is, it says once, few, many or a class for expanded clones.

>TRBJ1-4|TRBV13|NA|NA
CASSQGWTRQDEKLFF
TGTGCCAGCAGCCAAGGGTGGACTAGACAGGATGAAAAACTGTTTTTT
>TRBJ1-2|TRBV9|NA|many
CASRDGGSYTF
TGTGCCAGCAGAGATGGGGGGAGCTACACCTTC
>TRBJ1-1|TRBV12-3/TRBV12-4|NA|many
CASTHLDSNTEAFF
TGTGCCAGCACCCACCTGGACAGTAACACTGAAGCTTTCTTT
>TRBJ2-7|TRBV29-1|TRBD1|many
CSVRDRGTYEQYF
TGCAGCGTCCGGGACAGGGGGACCTACGAGCAGTACTTC
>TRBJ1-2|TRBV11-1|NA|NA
CASSASPRGAGYTF
TGTGCCAGCAGTGCCTCACCGCGGGGCGCTGGCTACACCTTC
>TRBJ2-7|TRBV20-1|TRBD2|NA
CSATASGLAHDEQYF
TGCAGTGCTACCGCTTCGGGACTAGCGCATGACGAGCAGTACTTC
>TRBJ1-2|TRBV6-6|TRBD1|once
CASRPTGGGYTF
TGTGCCAGCAGGCCAACAGGGGGGGGCTACACCTTC
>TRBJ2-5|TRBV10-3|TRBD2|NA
CAIGTTSEVKETQYF
TGTGCCATCGGGACGACTAGCGAGGTTAAAGAGACCCAGTACTTC
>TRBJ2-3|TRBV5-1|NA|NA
CASSLRLATDEQYF
TGCGCCAGCAGCTTGCGGCTAGCAACGGATGAGCAGTATTTT
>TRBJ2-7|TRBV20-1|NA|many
CSASRLATYEQYF
TGCAGTGCTAGTCGGCTAGCAACTTACGAGCAGTACTTC
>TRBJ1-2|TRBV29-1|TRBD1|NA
CSLGTVYGYTF
TGCAGCTTGGGGACAGTCTATGGCTACACCTTC
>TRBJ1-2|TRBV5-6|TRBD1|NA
CASSLLPGQGPYGYTF
TGTGCCAGCAGCTTACTTCCGGGACAGGGACCCTATGGCTACACCTTC
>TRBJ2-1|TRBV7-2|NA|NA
CASSTENEQFF
TGTGCCAGCAGCACGGAGAATGAGCAGTTCTTC
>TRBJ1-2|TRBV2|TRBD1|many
CASSPLGQGARYGYTF
TGTGCCAGCAGTCCACTTGGACAGGGGGCGCGCTATGGCTACACCTTC
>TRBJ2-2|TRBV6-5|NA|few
CASSSQGGILANTGELFF
TGTGCCAGCAGTTCACAGGGGGGGATACTAGCGAACACCGGGGAGCTGTTTTTT
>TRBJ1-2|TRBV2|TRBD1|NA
CASSERRPRTGRYGYTF
TGTGCCAGCAGTGAGAGAAGACCTAGGACAGGCCGATATGGCTACACCTTC
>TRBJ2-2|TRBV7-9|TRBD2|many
CASSPVVAGPGELFF
TGTGCCAGCAGCCCCGTGGTAGCGGGTCCCGGGGAGCTGTTTTTT
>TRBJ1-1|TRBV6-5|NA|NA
CASRGGEGAFF
TGTGCCAGCAGGGGAGGGGAAGGGGCTTTCTTT
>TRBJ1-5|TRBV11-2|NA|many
CASSSEGHPNQPQHF
TGTGCCAGCAGCTCGGAGGGACACCCCAATCAGCCCCAGCATTTT
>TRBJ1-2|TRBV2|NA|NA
CASRGWVAVGYTF
TGTGCCAGCCGGGGCTGGGTGGCCGTCGGCTACACCTTC
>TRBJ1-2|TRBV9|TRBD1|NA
CASSSSGTGANLDYGYTF
TGTGCCAGCAGCTCCTCCGGGACAGGGGCAAATCTGGACTATGGCTACACCTTC
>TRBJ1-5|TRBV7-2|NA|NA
CASSVGSGNQRQHF
TGTGCCAGCAGCGTTGGGTCAGGGAATCAGCGCCAGCATTTT
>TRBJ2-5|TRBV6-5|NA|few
CASSYGLGGGQETQYF
TGTGCCAGCAGTTACGGTCTGGGTGGTGGTCAAGAGACCCAGTACTTC
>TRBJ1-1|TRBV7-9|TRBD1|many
CASSIQGDLMNTEAFF
TGTGCCAGCAGCATTCAGGGGGATCTAATGAACACTGAAGCTTTCTTT
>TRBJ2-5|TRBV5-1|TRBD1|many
CASSLGTGKETQYF
TGTGCCAGCAGCTTAGGGACAGGGAAAGAGACCCAGTACTTC
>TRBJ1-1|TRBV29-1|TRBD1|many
CSVEQGVSEAFF
TGCAGCGTTGAACAGGGGGTTTCTGAAGCTTTCTTT
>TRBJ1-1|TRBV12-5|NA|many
CASGLTANTEAFF
TGTGCTAGTGGTTTGACGGCGAACACTGAAGCTTTCTTT
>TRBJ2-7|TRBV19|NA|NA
CASSRDIAFQGQSIEQYF
TGTGCCAGTAGTCGAGATATCGCGTTTCAGGGGCAGTCGATCGAGCAGTACTTC
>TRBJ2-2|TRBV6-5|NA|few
CASSEEGTLTGELFF
TGTGCCAGCAGTGAAGAGGGTACCCTCACCGGGGAGCTGTTTTTT
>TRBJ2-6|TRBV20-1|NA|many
CSAKGTAGANVLTF
TGCAGTGCCAAGGGGACGGCTGGGGCCAACGTCCTGACTTTC
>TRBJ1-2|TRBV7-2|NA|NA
CASSNDDYGYTF
TGTGCCAGCAGCAACGACGATTATGGCTACACCTTC
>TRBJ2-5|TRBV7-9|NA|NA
CASSLGTQGPETQYF
TGTGCCAGCAGCTTAGGTACACAGGGACCGGAGACTCAGTACTTC
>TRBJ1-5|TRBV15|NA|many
CATSTGLYQPQHF
TGTGCCACCAGCACAGGCCTTTATCAGCCCCAGCATTTT
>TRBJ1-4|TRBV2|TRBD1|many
CASAGTENEKLFF
TGTGCCAGCGCAGGGACAGAGAATGAAAAACTGTTTTTT
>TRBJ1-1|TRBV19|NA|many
CASSIGRGDGTEAFF
TGTGCCAGTAGTATTGGGAGGGGTGACGGCACTGAAGCTTTCTTT
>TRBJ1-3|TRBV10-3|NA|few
CATIKAGAGNTIYF
TGTGCCACCATAAAGGCAGGGGCTGGAAACACCATATATTTT
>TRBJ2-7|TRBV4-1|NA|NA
CASSQELYEQYF
TGCGCCAGCAGCCAAGAGCTCTACGAGCAGTACTTC
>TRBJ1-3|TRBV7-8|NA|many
CASSSSATGNTIYF
TGTGCCAGCAGCTCATCTGCAACTGGAAACACCATATATTTT